A selection of T cell receptor beta chains follows, all from one sample in a study of cytomegalovirus exposure and HLA in healthy donors. Produced via immunoSEQ multiplex PCR; TCRdb's table is partial and in-frame only. Among 200,000 or so clones listed, around 77% were seen once. The sequencing sample was made of PBMCs. Receptors were obtained from a woman younger than 45 in good health and CMV-seronegative. CDR3s leave out the opening cysteine and the closing phenylalanine or tryptophan. Size is omitted from some rows. Given values are once, few, many or a class for expanded clones.

NA	TRBJ2-2	TRBV19	ASSYRVRTGELF
NA	TRBJ2-1	TRBV9	ASSARTSGRGNEQF
few	TRBJ1-5	TRBV7-8	ASSYVSDQPQH
few	TRBJ1-4	TRBV28	ASSDRDSVFNEKLF
NA	TRBJ2-2	TRBV4-1	ASSHPPGQGRTGELF
NA	TRBJ2-7	TRBV6-5	ASSFSGQVEQY
NA	TRBJ2-1	TRBV5-1	ASSATSGSYNEQF
NA	TRBJ2-1	TRBV6-5	ASSYTGTYSYNEQF
NA	TRBJ2-7	TRBV27	ASSFLSSYEQY
NA	TRBJ1-1	TRBV25-1	ASVNSRTGANTEAF
NA	TRBJ1-1	TRBV19	ALRQGPF
NA	TRBJ1-1	TRBV11-2	ASSLRAGDQNTEAF
NA	TRBJ1-4	TRBV30	AWTNRAPAEKLF
once	TRBJ2-7	TRBV5-6	ASSYIGAAYEQY
once	TRBJ2-7	TRBV15	ATSGTSSGWVGEQY
NA	TRBJ2-5	TRBV7-7	ASSFNPGGGETQY
NA	TRBJ2-1	TRBV6-1	VLGGRTGLGNEQF
NA	TRBJ1-2	TRBV6-1	ASSEDPVYFGGYT
few	TRBJ2-1	TRBV30	AWNGLAGGKQF
NA	TRBJ1-2	TRBV30	AWSGRGVGGYT
once	TRBJ2-1	TRBV27	ASTPLDFSGWNEQF
few	TRBJ2-7	TRBV4-2	ASSLGYQGSREQY
NA	TRBJ2-7	TRBV7-9	ASSPPGQGAYEQY
NA	TRBJ1-5	TRBV19	ASTRPGIGNQPQH
NA	TRBJ2-7	TRBV6-1	ASTPQGVYEQY
NA	TRBJ1-2	TRBV29-1	SVEWVSGKKGYT
NA	TRBJ2-1	TRBV11-1	ASSSSGRSAGYNEQF
once	TRBJ1-2	TRBV7-2	ASSHGTEYGYT
once	TRBJ2-1	TRBV19	ASSALAGGRNEQF
few	TRBJ2-2	TRBV30	ACLAGTGELF
few	TRBJ2-2	TRBV30	ASDRGYGELF
NA	TRBJ2-7	TRBV27	ASSAYRDYYEQY
NA	TRBJ1-2	TRBV7-9	ASSSYRDRVSRGYT
NA	NA	TRBV15	ATSRGGVMGGVYEQY
NA	TRBJ2-7	TRBV15	ATSGGAGVSYEQY
once	TRBJ1-2	TRBV7-9	ASSSGYVDYGYT
NA	TRBJ2-2	TRBV9	ASSTHRDSNTGELF
NA	TRBJ1-1	TRBV19	AIHTEAF
NA	TRBJ2-7	TRBV6-1	ASSLGAYEQY
NA	TRBJ1-5	TRBV30	AWSLSNQPQH
NA	TRBJ1-4	TRBV7-9	ASSLVGGQEKLF
NA	TRBJ2-2	TRBV4-1	ASSQEKAGGLKNTGELF
NA	TRBJ2-1	TRBV4-2	ASSQEWGEWRML
NA	TRBJ2-3	TRBV19	ASTPGGGDTQY
NA	TRBJ2-3	TRBV19	ASSPGTDTQY
NA	TRBJ2-5	TRBV9	ASSVQGGQETQY
NA	TRBJ2-7	TRBV30	AWRKRQGKTYEQY
NA	TRBJ1-2	TRBV4-1	ASSPGQGIWGYT
NA	TRBJ2-3	TRBV7-9	ASSPTDTDTQY